This TCR beta chain was sequenced in a study of cytomegalovirus exposure and HLA in healthy donors. V was shortened by 2 bases and J by 4 bases, with 11 bases between the two germline ends. CDR1 is MNHEY and CDR2 is SMNVEV in the germline V gene (reference sequence). The CDR3 is made up of 14 amino acids. To note about this clone: Its antigen is not known.

PCR primers comprised 60 Vbeta and 13 Jbeta primers. Generated by immunoSEQ multiplex PCR, the TCRdb table keeps only in-frame clones and is missing some. The data contain under 200,000 clones, 87% of them singletons. Study results and caveats: Listed as cytomegalovirus-associated were around 160 TCR beta chains. With high specificity and sensitivity, the classifier reportedly diagnosed cytomegalovirus status. On later analysis, the bulk of CMV-associated TCR beta chains appeared to be HLA-restricted. In vitro testing confirmed a few CMV-associated chains as specific for CMV antigens.

The rearrangement links TRBV27 to TRBJ1-2; D may be TRBD1 (6 bases). Source material: PBMCs. The sequence derives from a woman aged 25 to 39 in good health and CMV-seronegative. CDR3: CASSLTGTPYGYTF. In nucleotides, the CDR3 is TGTGCCAGCAGTTTAACAGGGACGCCCTATGGCTACACCTTC.